These 22 T cell receptor beta chains came from one sample sequenced in a study of beta chain features in type 1 diabetes. Expressed TCRB transcripts were sequenced after all isolated RNA was converted to cDNA. Clones were read by immunoSEQ multiplex PCR, and TCRdb kept only the in-frame ones, dropping some. The sample records around 290,000 clones, 7.5% to 9.5% being singletons. Sequenced material: central memory CD4+ T cells from blood. All receptors derive from a woman under 30 in good health.

This clone was picked up a small number of times. The chain is built from TRBV5-1 and TRBJ1-2; D not resolved. With 0 bases removed from V and 3 bases from J, the gap between germline ends came to 9 bases. From germline, CDR1 is SGHRS and CDR2 YFSETQ. The CDR3 extends over 14 amino acids. This chain's CDR3 is CASSLGQVDYGYTF. Written as DNA, the CDR3 is TGCGCCAGCAGCTTGGGTCAGGTTGACTATGGCTACACCTTC.

This clone occurred a few times. The sample holds other DNA sequences that translate to the same CDR3. The chain is built from TRBV9 and TRBJ2-2; possible D gene TRBD1, 6 bases. Trimming cost V 0 bases and J 7 bases, with 10 bases left between them. Per the germline V gene, CDR1 is SGDLS and CDR2 is YYNGEE. The CDR3 is made up of 14 amino acids. The CDR3 coding sequence is TGTGCCAGCAGCGTAGTGGGGGCGGGCGGGGAGCTGTTTTTT. Amino acids: CASSVVGAGGELFF.

This clone showed up just a few times. The chain employs TRBV11-2 and TRBJ2-2; D uncertain. This CDR3 contains 15 residues. Trimming shortened V by 1 base and J by 3 bases, and 9 bases separated the two germline ends. Germline assignment: CDR1 SGHAT and CDR2 FQNNGV. CDR3 DNA: TGTGCCAGCAGCTTAGTGAACCGGTACACCGGGGAGCTGTTTTTT. This codes for CASSLVNRYTGELFF.

This clone was picked up many times. This chain links TRBV7-9 with TRBJ2-3; D ambiguous. CDR3 length: 14 residues. CDR1 is SEHNR, CDR2 FQNEAQ, per germline (reference sequence). Trimming removed 0 bases from V and 2 bases from J, with 6 bases in between. Here the CDR3 DNA reads TGTGCCAGCAGCTTAGCAGCCCTCACAGATACGCAGTATTTT. This sequence encodes CASSLAALTDTQYF.

J is TRBJ2-3 and V is TRBV30, with 10 nucleotides matching TRBD2. This CDR3 is built from 13 residues. In germline, CDR1 is GTSNPN, CDR2 SVGIG (reference sequence). V dropped 2 bases and J dropped 10; count of bases not matched to a gene: 6. The CDR3 protein is CAWSLSSGSAQYF. Here the CDR3 DNA reads TGTGCCTGGAGTCTATCTAGCGGGAGTGCGCAGTATTTT.

As regards this clone: Other DNA variants within this sample encode the same CDR3. The chain recombines TRBV29-1 with TRBJ1-2, with D perhaps matching TRBD1 (6 bases). The CDR3 totals 12 residues. Germline loops: CDR1 SQVTM, CDR2 ANQGSEA. V lost 2 bases and J lost 2, with 6 bases in between. This CDR3 reads CSVEQGNYGYTF. CDR3 in DNA: TGCAGCGTTGAACAGGGGAACTATGGCTACACCTTC.

This clone turned up a few times. The chain joins TRBV27 to TRBJ2-7; 9 bases line up with TRBD2. This CDR3 has 17 amino acids. Germline CDR1 and CDR2: MNHEY and SMNVEV (reference sequence). Losses at the gene ends were 4 bases for V and 3 bases for J; bases not matched to a gene: 13. The CDR3 reads CASSSLAGAGGYYEQYF. DNA of the CDR3: TGTGCCAGCAGTTCCCTTGCCGGAGCGGGAGGTTACTACGAGCAGTACTTC.

This clone appeared many times. The chain links TRBV2 to TRBJ2-1, with TRBD2 matching over 8 bases. The CDR3 contains 15 residues. Germline loops: CDR1 SNHLY, CDR2 FYNNEI. V lost 5 bases, J lost 0 bases, and 3 bases stayed unmatched. For the CDR3, the DNA is TGTGCCAGCAGTACCAGCGGGAGCTCCTACAATGAGCAGTTCTTC. Amino acid sequence: CASSTSGSSYNEQFF. Combining the CDR3 with reference TRBV2 and TRBJ2-1 gives the whole variable domain EPEVTQTPSHQVTQMGQEVILRCVPISNHLYFYWYRQILGQKVEFLVSFYNNEISEKSEIFDDQFSVERPDGSNFTLKIRSTKLEDSAMYFCASSTSGSSYNEQFFGPGTRLTVL.

This rearrangement joins TRBV10-3 to TRBJ2-5; 8 positions agree with TRBD2. This CDR3 comprises 14 residues. The junction had 3 bases not matched to a gene; V was cut back by 4 bases and J by 2 bases. Germline V gene lookup returns CDR1 ENHRY and CDR2 SYGVKD. As DNA, the CDR3 is TGTGCCATCAGTGGTAGCGGGGATCAAGAGACCCAGTACTTC. As protein: CAISGSGDQETQYF.

V and J are TRBV4-1 and TRBJ2-5; D uncertain. The CDR3 runs 15 residues. Looked up from germline, CDR1 is MGHRA and CDR2 is YSYEKL. Trimming took 0 bases from V and 8 from J, leaving 16 bases between them. The CDR3 loop is CASSQDGHPQGTQYF. DNA for the CDR3: TGCGCCAGCAGCCAAGACGGCCACCCGCAAGGCACCCAGTACTTC.

A remark on this clone: Without the conserved terminal phenylalanine or tryptophan, this CDR3 likely stems from a read error. Because the CDR3's place on the DNA is in doubt, the DNA is left out and the CDR3 is given as listed by TCRdb. This sequence joins TRBV6-6 and TRBJ2-3. Inclusive of both ends, the CDR3 amounts to 13 amino acids. The germline V gene has CDR1 MNHNY and CDR2 SVGAGI (reference sequence). CDR3 sequence: CASSYSRVDDRIV.

The table lists this clone with many counts. This chain joins TRBV14 and TRBJ1-5; D unresolved. The V gene lost 4 bases and the J gene lost 4 bases, with 5 bases spanning the gap. Germline values: CDR1 SGHDN, CDR2 FVKESK. This CDR3 has 12 amino acids. This CDR3 reads CASSLENQPQHF. The CDR3 region has the DNA TGTGCCAGCAGCCTAGAGAATCAGCCCCAGCATTTT.

This clone was detected ten times or more. Distinct nucleotide sequences in the sample also encode this CDR3. This sequence joins TRBV4-3 and TRBJ1-4, with a weak D call TRBD1 (6 bases). Germline V CDR1 and CDR2: LGHNA, YSLEER. V dropped 0 bases and J dropped 0 bases, with 11 bases sitting between them. This CDR3 comprises 17 residues. CDR3 protein: CASSQDPRGSTNEKLFF. The CDR3 DNA sequence: TGCGCCAGCAGCCAAGACCCCAGGGGTTCAACTAATGAAAAACTGTTTTTT.

This clone was seen a handful of times. This chain uses TRBV7-2 with TRBJ1-1, with D unclear. The V end lost 6 bases, the J end lost 7 bases, and 15 bases lay between the germline ends. The CDR3 extends over 13 amino acids. Germline V gene data show CDR1 as SGHTA and CDR2 as FQGNSA. Here the CDR3 reads CASRVRSVGEAFF. CDR3 sequence (DNA): TGTGCCAGCAGAGTTCGGTCGGTTGGTGAAGCTTTCTTT.

This clone was seen a few times. The chain combines TRBV6-5 with TRBJ1-1, with 10 bases lining up with TRBD1. The CDR3 extends over 14 amino acids. Germline V gene data show CDR1 as MNHEY and CDR2 as SVGAGI. Trimming removed 9 bases from V and 6 bases from J; junction bases left unmatched: 10. The DNA for the CDR3 is TGTGCCAGAGGGAGACAGGGGGCTAGGTCTGAAGCTTTCTTT. This gives the protein CARGRQGARSEAFF.

In its sample, this clone was seen many times. V usage is TRBV2 and J usage is TRBJ2-1, with D tentatively TRBD2 (6 bases). Germline V gene data show CDR1 as SNHLY and CDR2 as FYNNEI. The V end was cut by 6 bases, the J end by 4 bases, with 16 bases between. This CDR3 contains 15 residues. The CDR3 is CASSSLGGAYNEQFF. The CDR3 nucleotides are TGTGCCAGCAGCAGCCTAGGAGGGGCTTACAATGAGCAGTTCTTC.

This clone came up a few times. This chain links TRBV5-8 with TRBJ1-1; TRBD1 matches at 7 bases. Per the germline V gene, CDR1 is SGHTS and CDR2 is YDEGEE. The CDR3 runs to 13 residues. V lost 7 bases and J lost 4; bases outside the gene matches: 7. The CDR3 protein is CASWTGAFTEAFF. CDR3 DNA sequence: TGTGCCAGCTGGACAGGAGCCTTCACTGAAGCTTTCTTT.

This clone has just a few counts. The rearrangement joins TRBV29-1 to TRBJ2-5; D is uncertain. Deletions cut 4 bases from V and 1 base from J, with 1 base between. The CDR3 loop spans 10 amino acids. The germline CDR1 and CDR2 sequences are SQVTM and ANQGSEA. CDR3 region: CSVAQETQYF. CDR3 DNA sequence: TGCAGCGTTGCCCAAGAGACCCAGTACTTC.

This clone has only a few counts. The chain links TRBV19 to TRBJ1-1; D gene unclear. Per the germline V gene, CDR1 is LNHDA and CDR2 is SQIVND (reference sequence). The CDR3 has 14 amino acids. The V end lost 3 bases, the J end lost 4 bases, and 12 bases lay between the germline ends. Here the CDR3 DNA reads TGTGCCAGTAGTATGGGTGGCGGATCCACTGAAGCTTTCTTT. It is translated as CASSMGGGSTEAFF.

This clone has more than one count but fewer than ten. This chain uses TRBV5-1 with TRBJ2-5; a possible D gene is TRBD2 (5 bases). This CDR3 has 13 amino acids. Trimming took off 5 bases at V and 3 bases at J, with 11 bases between the two ends. Germline V gene sequence: CDR1 SGHRS, CDR2 YFSETQ. CDR3 coding DNA: TGCGCCAGCAGGACACTAGTAGAAGAGACCCAGTACTTC. It yields the protein CASRTLVEETQYF.

This clone has only a few counts. This chain connects TRBV5-6 to TRBJ2-5; TRBD2 matches 9 bases. Germline lookup yields CDR1 SGHDT and CDR2 YYEEEE. With V trimmed by 1 base and J by 1 base, 5 bases remained unmatched. This CDR3 is built from 16 residues. The CDR3 coding sequence is TGTGCCAGCAGCTTGTTGGTAGCGGGAGTCCAAGAGACCCAGTACTTC. Amino acid sequence: CASSLLVAGVQETQYF.

V and J are TRBV18 and TRBJ1-3; TRBD1 matches 7 bases. V lost 3 bases, J lost 1 base, and 6 bases stayed unmatched. From germline, CDR1 is KGHSH and CDR2 LQKENI. There are 16 residues in the CDR3. This CDR3 is CASSPGQLLSGNTIYF. The CDR3 bases are TGTGCCAGCTCACCGGGACAGCTACTTTCTGGAAACACCATATATTTT.